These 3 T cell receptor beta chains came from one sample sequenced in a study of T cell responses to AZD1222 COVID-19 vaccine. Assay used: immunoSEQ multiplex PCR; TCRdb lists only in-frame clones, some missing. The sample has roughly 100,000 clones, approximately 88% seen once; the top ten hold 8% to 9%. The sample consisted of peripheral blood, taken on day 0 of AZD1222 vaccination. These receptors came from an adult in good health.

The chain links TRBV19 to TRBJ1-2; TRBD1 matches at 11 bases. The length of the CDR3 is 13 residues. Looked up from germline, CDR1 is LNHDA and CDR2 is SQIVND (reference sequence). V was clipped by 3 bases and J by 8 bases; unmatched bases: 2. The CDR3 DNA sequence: TGTGCCAGTAGTATTGGACAGGGGGCGGGCTACACCTTC. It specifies CASSIGQGAGYTF.

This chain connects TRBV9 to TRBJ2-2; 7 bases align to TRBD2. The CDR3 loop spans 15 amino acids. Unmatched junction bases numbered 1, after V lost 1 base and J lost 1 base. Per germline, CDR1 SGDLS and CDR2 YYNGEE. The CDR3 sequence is CASSVLAGNTGELFF. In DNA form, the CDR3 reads TGTGCCAGCAGCGTATTAGCGGGGAACACCGGGGAGCTGTTTTTT.

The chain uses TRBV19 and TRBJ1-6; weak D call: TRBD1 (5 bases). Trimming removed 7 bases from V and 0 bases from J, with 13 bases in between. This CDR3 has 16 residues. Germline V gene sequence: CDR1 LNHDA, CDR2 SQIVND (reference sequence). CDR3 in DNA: TGTGCCAGTAAGGGGTTGGGGCTCTCCTATAATTCACCCCTCCACTTT. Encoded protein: CASKGLGLSYNSPLHF.